The sequence of this TCR beta chain was determined in a study of shared clonotypes between healthy human individuals. Study background: A few men and a couple of women, aged 18 to 49, were donors. The study's findings and limits: Clonotypes that were shared across several donors made up roughly 5% of naive CD4 clonotypes.

On this clone: Its antigen is still unknown.

The ends lost 1 base at V and 7 bases at J; junction bases unmatched: 5. This CDR3 contains 16 residues. The germline CDR1 and CDR2 sequences are SGHVS and FQNEAQ. Original handling: ImmunoSEQ junction-only sequences lacked quality scores, so their filtering differed. Only in-frame clones appear in the TCRdb table, and some are missing; sequencing was by immunoSEQ multiplex PCR. V, J and clone size reflect that table, while D and trimming were determined from the DNA. The sample shows millions of clones, approximately 95% of them seen only once. The sequenced sample was naive CD4+ T cells from PBMCs. Subset defined: CD45RA+ positively selected. The clonotype originates from a man between 18 and 29 years old in good health. Some clones in this sample may be carry-over from other donors' samples. The J gene is TRBJ2-3, the V gene TRBV7-8; 13 bases match TRBD2. CDR3 residues: CASSLGLAGGAHTQYF. The CDR3 bases are TGTGCCAGCAGCTTAGGACTAGCGGGAGGTGCTCATACGCAGTATTTT. Combining the CDR3 with reference TRBV7-8 and TRBJ2-3 gives the whole variable domain GAGVSQSPRYKVAKRGQDVALRCDPISGHVSLFWYQQALGQGPEFLTYFQNEAQLDKSGLPSDRFFAERPEGSVSTLKIQRTQQEDSAVYLCASSLGLAGGAHTQYFGPGTRLTVL.